This TCR beta chain is drawn from a study of T cells in Graves' hyperthyroidism and ophthalmopathy. Among the patients, aged 18 to 65, hyperthyroidism was newly diagnosed and had lasted under 2 months. Study-level points and caveats: Ophthalmopathy, which appeared later, was predicted by the model a median roughly 6.6 months before onset. Within blood appeared most thyroid clonotypes that had expanded above 0.001.

This clonotype was counted between two and nine times. The antigen is undetermined. Germline CDR1 and CDR2: SGHRS and YFSETQ. The V end lost 2 bases, the J end lost 5 bases, and 8 bases lay between the germline ends. The CDR3 consists of 13 residues. RNA transcripts provided the source from which TCR beta CDR3 regions were amplified. Using the HTBI primer set, a first-round RT-PCR was run on the TCR CDR3. Via MiXCR, TCRdb re-called the multiplex PCR reads, giving one row per CDR3 protein. Counted here are 500,000 to 750,000 distinct CDR3 sequences, around 45% occurring once; the ten biggest clones make up about 7.8%.

The material sequenced was peripheral blood or thyroid tissue (not recorded which). This rearrangement joins TRBV5-1 to TRBJ2-1; no firm D call. The receptor was derived from a woman under 30 with Graves' hyperthyroidism. As DNA, the CDR3 is TGCGCCAGCAGCTTAGGGATTGACAATGAGCAGTTCTTC. Translated, it gives CASSLGIDNEQFF. Looking up the rest from reference TRBV5-1 and TRBJ2-1 gives the full variable domain: KAGVTQTPRYLIKTRGQQVTLSCSPISGHRSVSWYQQTPGQGLQFLFEYFSETQRNKGNFPGRFSGRQFSNSRSEMNVSTLELGDSALYLCASSLGIDNEQFFGPGTRLTVL.